Each of the 15 T cell receptor beta chains below was sequenced from the same sample in a study of control samples from healthy donors and cancer patients. Using immunoSEQ multiplex PCR, the repertoire was profiled, and TCRdb retains in-frame clones only, with some absent. The table has some 73,000 clones, less than 95% seen once. The sequenced material came from blood. The receptors originated from a woman aged 40 to 50 in good health.

The genes are TRBV19 and TRBJ1-5; D ambiguous. The germline V gene encodes CDR1 LNHDA and CDR2 SQIVND (reference sequence). There are 12 residues in the CDR3. The V gene lost 6 bases and the J gene lost 2 bases, with 5 bases spanning the gap. DNA of the CDR3: TGTGCCAGTAGGGTGGGCAATCAGCCCCAGCATTTT. Protein product: CASRVGNQPQHF.

The CDR3: CASSQVLGGLAVPSSYEQYF. CDR3 coding DNA: TGCGCCAGCAGCCAAGTGTTGGGAGGACTAGCGGTCCCTAGCTCCTACGAGCAGTACTTC. V and J are TRBV4-1 and TRBJ2-7, with TRBD2 matching over 10 bases. This CDR3 is built from 20 residues. Germline CDR1 and CDR2: MGHRA and YSYEKL. V dropped 1 base and J dropped 0; count of bases not matched to a gene: 15.

This chain connects TRBV5-1 to TRBJ2-3, with TRBD1 identical over 7 bases. Germline V gene data show CDR1 as SGHRS and CDR2 as YFSETQ. V lost 0 bases and J lost 0; bases outside the gene matches: 1. CDR3 length equals 15 residues. This CDR3 reads CASSLVGQSTDTQYF. The CDR3 DNA follows: TGCGCCAGCAGCTTGGTGGGACAGAGCACAGATACGCAGTATTTT. Filled out from reference TRBV5-1 and TRBJ2-3, the complete variable domain reads KAGVTQTPRYLIKTRGQQVTLSCSPISGHRSVSWYQQTPGQGLQFLFEYFSETQRNKGNFPGRFSGRQFSNSRSEMNVSTLELGDSALYLCASSLVGQSTDTQYFGPGTRLTVL.

The chain couples TRBV6-5 to TRBJ1-1; D is undetermined. This CDR3 is 14 amino acids long. V lost 2 bases, J lost 3 bases, and 10 bases lay in between. The germline V gene encodes CDR1 MNHEY and CDR2 SVGAGI. CDR3 protein: CASSYGPGDTEAFF. CDR3 bases: TGTGCCAGCAGTTACGGGCCTGGGGACACTGAAGCTTTCTTT.

The chain couples TRBV12-3 or TRBV12-4 to TRBJ2-7; D unclear. The V end lost 4 bases, the J end lost 6 bases, and 10 bases lay between the germline ends. The CDR3 is 12 residues long. The CDR3 nucleotides read TGTGCCAGCAGTTCGGGCCCCCCCGAGCAGTACTTC. This translates into CASSSGPPEQYF.

The chain couples TRBV19 to TRBJ2-7; TRBD2 matches at 8 bases. Unmatched junction bases numbered 7, after V lost 6 bases and J lost 3 bases. The CDR3 covers 14 residues. The germline gives CDR1 LNHDA, CDR2 SQIVND (reference sequence). The CDR3 DNA reads as TGTGCCAGTAGCCCGGGGGGGACGTACTACGAGCAGTACTTC. Translation: CASSPGGTYYEQYF. Variable domain in full (rest from reference TRBV19 and TRBJ2-7): DGGITQSPKYLFRKEGQNVTLSCEQNLNHDAMYWYRQDPGQGLRLIYYSQIVNDFQKGDIAEGYSVSREKKESFPLTVTSAQKNPTAFYLCASSPGGTYYEQYFGPGTRLTVT.

The chain employs TRBV7-9 and TRBJ2-1, with a possible D match to TRBD2 (6 bases). This CDR3 region has 17 residues. CDR1 is SEHNR and CDR2 is FQNEAQ in the germline V gene (reference sequence). The V end lost 2 bases, the J end lost 6 bases, and 20 bases lay between the germline ends. Here the CDR3 reads CASSLTQPGLQSNEQFF. Written as DNA, the CDR3 is TGTGCCAGCAGCTTAACTCAGCCGGGACTTCAAAGCAATGAGCAGTTCTTC.

The chain combines TRBV5-4 with TRBJ1-1, with D unresolved. Trimming pared 5 bases from V and 4 bases from J, leaving 12 bases between. This CDR3 contains 13 residues. Germline loops: CDR1 SGHNT, CDR2 YYREEE (reference sequence). CDR3 nucleotides: TGTGCCAGCAGGCCGGCTCCCCCCACTGAAGCTTTCTTT. Protein product: CASRPAPPTEAFF.

The V call is TRBV7-9, the J call TRBJ2-7, with TRBD2 identical over 9 bases. There are 16 residues in the CDR3. The V segment lost 0 bases and the J segment 6 bases; nucleotides outside the gene matches: 9. Germline V gene lookup returns CDR1 SEHNR and CDR2 FQNEAQ (reference sequence). The CDR3 protein is CASSLALLSGRREQYF. DNA for the CDR3: TGTGCCAGCAGCTTAGCCTTACTAAGCGGGAGGCGCGAGCAGTACTTC.

The V call is TRBV6-5, the J call TRBJ2-1; D remains unclear. With 5 bases removed from V and 8 bases from J, the gap between germline ends came to 13 bases. The CDR3 sequence is 13 residues long. The germline V gene has CDR1 MNHEY and CDR2 SVGAGI. CDR3 bases: TGTGCCAGCAGTCACGGTCCGCTAGATGAGCAGTTCTTC. Protein sequence: CASSHGPLDEQFF.

This sequence joins TRBV27 and TRBJ2-3, with D possibly being TRBD2 (5 bases). The CDR3 sequence is 16 residues long. Trimming took 3 bases from V and 2 from J, leaving 15 bases between them. The V gene's germline CDR1 is MNHEY and CDR2 SMNVEV (reference sequence). The CDR3 DNA sequence: TGTGCCAGCAGTTTGGCCGGCGGAGGCCCCACAGATACGCAGTATTTT. Amino acids: CASSLAGGGPTDTQYF.

The chain has TRBV7-8 and TRBJ1-1; D possibly corresponds to TRBD1 (5 bases). Trimming removed 5 bases at V and 11 bases at J, with 12 bases between. The CDR3 is made up of 11 amino acids. The germline V gene encodes CDR1 SGHVS and CDR2 FQNEAQ. CDR3: CASSRDLRAFF. CDR3 in DNA: TGTGCCAGCAGCCGGGACCTGCGGGCTTTCTTT.

The CDR3 DNA follows: TGCGCCAGCAGCTCCCCAGGAGCTGGGGCCAACGTCCTGACTTTC. It codes for CASSSPGAGANVLTF. This sequence joins TRBV5-1 and TRBJ2-6; D call uncertain. V shed 3 bases and J shed 2 bases, with 9 bases lying between them. The CDR3 is 15 amino acids. Looked up from germline, CDR1 is SGHRS and CDR2 is YFSETQ. The entire variable domain, with the rest obtained from reference TRBV5-1 and TRBJ2-6, is as follows: KAGVTQTPRYLIKTRGQQVTLSCSPISGHRSVSWYQQTPGQGLQFLFEYFSETQRNKGNFPGRFSGRQFSNSRSEMNVSTLELGDSALYLCASSSPGAGANVLTFGAGSRLTVL.

The chain combines TRBV7-3 with TRBJ2-5; 9 bases line up with TRBD2. Per the germline V gene, CDR1 is SGHTA and CDR2 is FQGTGA. The CDR3 is made up of 14 amino acids. Germline trimming cut 2 bases from V and 5 bases from J; bases unmatched to any gene: 3. The CDR3 DNA is TGTGCCAGCAGCTTAGCGGGGGGGCCCGAGACCCAGTACTTC. Encoded protein: CASSLAGGPETQYF. Variable domain in full (rest from reference TRBV7-3 and TRBJ2-5): GAGVSQTPSNKVTEKGKYVELRCDPISGHTALYWYRQSLGQGPEFLIYFQGTGAADDSGLPNDRFFAVRPEGSVSTLKIQRTERGDSAVYLCASSLAGGPETQYFGPGTRLLVL.

This chain joins TRBV18 and TRBJ2-5; the D gene is possibly TRBD1 (5 bases). Looked up from germline, CDR1 is KGHSH and CDR2 is LQKENI. CDR3 length: 13 residues. V lost 5 bases and J lost 3, with 10 bases in between. CDR3 bases: TGTGCCAGCTCAACAGGAGATAAAGAGACCCAGTACTTC. It encodes CASSTGDKETQYF.